This TCR beta chain was observed in a study of cytomegalovirus exposure and HLA in healthy donors. Turning to this clone: Its antigen remains unidentified.

CDR3 length: 16 residues. V lost 3 bases to trimming and J lost 3 bases; unmatched junction nucleotides: 7. Germline V gene lookup returns CDR1 SNHLY and CDR2 FYNNEI. The primer mix had 60 Vbeta and 13 Jbeta primers. Produced via immunoSEQ multiplex PCR; TCRdb's table is partial and in-frame only. The table lists under 200,000 clones, 82% of them singletons. Study findings and constraints: Follow-up analysis later connected one missense variant in DCLRE1C with trimming of TCR beta V- and J-genes.

The sequenced sample was PBMCs. V gene TRBV2 combines with J gene TRBJ2-3; 9 bases agree with TRBD2. The TCR comes from a man between 45 and 60 years old in good health and CMV-seropositive. The CDR3 coding sequence is TGTGCCAGCAGTGATAGGATAGCGGGAGAGACAGATACGCAGTATTTT. This gives the protein CASSDRIAGETDTQYF. The full variable domain, rest sourced from reference TRBV2 and TRBJ2-3, is EPEVTQTPSHQVTQMGQEVILRCVPISNHLYFYWYRQILGQKVEFLVSFYNNEISEKSEIFDDQFSVERPDGSNFTLKIRSTKLEDSAMYFCASSDRIAGETDTQYFGPGTRLTVL.